Listed below are T cell receptor beta chains from one sample, sequenced in a study of blood T cell repertoires in COVID-19. The data were produced by immunoSEQ multiplex PCR, yet TCRdb's version contains in-frame clones alone and is incomplete. The table records 200,000 to 300,000 clones, approximately 84% of them present only once. The material sequenced was PBMCs or T cells enriched from blood (not recorded which). The receptors come from a woman aged 40 to 50 with acute COVID-19. The conserved cysteine and the conserved F or W are not part of the CDR3 here. Each record gives: V gene, D gene, J gene, CDR3 protein. D genes are given only for firm matches.

v_call: TRBV18
d_call: TRBD1
j_call: TRBJ2-5
cdr3_aa: ASSPFGTEKETQY

v_call: TRBV19
d_call: TRBD1
j_call: TRBJ1-4
cdr3_aa: ASSPTGTGGNEKLF

v_call: TRBV19
d_call: -
j_call: TRBJ1-5
cdr3_aa: ASSITSNNQPQH

v_call: TRBV11-3
d_call: TRBD2
j_call: TRBJ2-7
cdr3_aa: ASSNSGIQGEQY

v_call: TRBV19
d_call: -
j_call: TRBJ1-1
cdr3_aa: ASRQGTEAF

v_call: TRBV11-3
d_call: TRBD2
j_call: TRBJ2-7
cdr3_aa: ASRMGLAGSYEQY

v_call: TRBV24-1
d_call: TRBD2
j_call: TRBJ2-1
cdr3_aa: ATSDLVAGGPGEQF

v_call: TRBV7-2
d_call: -
j_call: TRBJ1-2
cdr3_aa: ASSGQGGPYGYT

v_call: TRBV19
d_call: -
j_call: TRBJ1-5
cdr3_aa: ASNTSGGKNNQPQH

v_call: TRBV28
d_call: -
j_call: TRBJ1-1
cdr3_aa: ASFKGQLTEAF